This record concerns one T cell receptor beta chain sequence. Its target is unknown. This record belongs to a study of spatial heterogeneity in lung cancer. Regarding the study as a whole: Expanded alpha and beta TCR counts within tumors tracked tumor mutation counts. Tallies of expanded TCRs, which were sorted into ubiquitous and regional groups, correlated with counts of ubiquitous and regional nonsynonymous mutations, respectively.

Germline V gene lookup returns CDR1 DFQATT and CDR2 SNEGSKA (reference sequence). This CDR3 spans 13 amino acids. The V and J ends lost 4 bases and 2 bases, in that order; junction bases with no gene match: 2. Unique molecular identifiers, one per molecule, were present on every TCR cDNA molecule. TCRdb fed the 5' RACE reads into MiXCR, producing one record per CDR3 protein. In the table there are around 9,300 distinct CDR3 sequences, roughly half of which are singletons. The time point was: sample taken at primary tumor resection. The donor group consisted of over 55 patients who had untreated, early-stage non-small cell lung cancer.

The chain links TRBV20-1 to TRBJ1-5; TRBD1 agrees at 7 bases. The source material was lung tumor tissue, sampled at surgery. The source of this sequence is a female donor with early-stage non-small cell lung cancer. In nucleotides, the CDR3 is TGCAGTGCTATCACAGGGGGCAATCAGCCCCAGCATTTT. Translating gives CSAITGGNQPQHF.